These 10 T cell receptor beta chains were sequenced from one sample in a study of T cells after yellow fever vaccination. TCRdb recomputed calls from the 5' RACE reads with MiXCR, one row per CDR3 protein. The sample records some 110,000 distinct CDR3 sequences, more than 7.5% being singletons. The sample here was CD8+ T cells sorted from PBMCs, taken 45 days after the yellow fever booster vaccination. The receptors derive from a man between 25 and 39 years old who received the YFV17D yellow fever vaccine.

The chain combines TRBV5-6 with TRBJ2-7, with 8 bases aligning to TRBD2. Trimming took 3 bases from V and 3 from J; bases not matched to a gene: 2. In germline, CDR1 is SGHDT, CDR2 YYEEEE. The CDR3 consists of 13 residues. CDR3: CASSSGLGYEQYF. The CDR3 coding sequence is TGTGCCAGCAGCTCGGGACTAGGCTACGAGCAGTACTTC.

This clonotype was recorded once. The gene calls are TRBV5-6 and TRBJ2-1; no clear D gene. CDR3 length: 12 amino acids. Germline lookup yields CDR1 SGHDT and CDR2 YYEEEE. Trimming took off 4 bases at V and 13 bases at J, with 15 bases between the two ends. CDR3 protein: CASSPDGLPQFF. In nucleotides, the CDR3 is TGTGCCAGCAGCCCCGATGGTCTGCCCCAGTTCTTC.

This clonotype appeared a few times. This chain uses TRBV7-9 with TRBJ2-1; 7 nucleotides align to TRBD2. V lost 3 bases, J lost 5 bases, and 4 bases stayed unmatched. CDR1 is SEHNR and CDR2 is FQNEAQ in the germline V gene (reference sequence). The CDR3 runs 14 residues. This CDR3 is CASSFGGSHNEQFF. DNA of the CDR3: TGTGCCAGCAGCTTCGGCGGGAGCCACAATGAGCAGTTCTTC.

This clonotype showed up many times. The chain has TRBV29-1 and TRBJ2-1; 10 bases align to TRBD2. Trimming at V came to 1 base and at J to 8 bases, leaving 8 bases not matched to a gene. Germline V gene data show CDR1 as SQVTM and CDR2 as ANQGSEA. The CDR3 has 15 residues. The CDR3 reads CSVEGGLARGDEQFF. CDR3 nucleotide sequence: TGCAGCGTTGAAGGGGGACTAGCGAGAGGGGATGAGCAGTTCTTC.

In its sample, this clonotype was seen many times. This chain connects TRBV15 to TRBJ2-1; 9 nucleotides align to TRBD2. This CDR3 is built from 15 residues. In germline, CDR1 is LNHNV, CDR2 YYDKDF (reference sequence). The V and J ends lost 0 bases and 8 bases, in that order; junction bases with no gene match: 5. CDR3 DNA: TGTGCCACCAGCAGAGAGGGGGTAGCGGGAGATGAGCAGTTCTTC. Protein product: CATSREGVAGDEQFF.

The J gene is TRBJ2-3, the V gene TRBV7-2; 10 bases are a match to TRBD1. Per germline, CDR1 SGHTA and CDR2 FQGNSA. V gave up 5 bases and J gave up 2 bases; unmatched junction bases: 7. The CDR3 has 16 amino acids. The CDR3 here is CASSPRTGGSTDTQYF. DNA for the CDR3: TGTGCCAGCAGCCCCCGGACAGGGGGGTCCACAGATACGCAGTATTTT.

This clonotype was found a few times. This sequence joins TRBV27 and TRBJ1-5; 10 bases fit TRBD1. With 2 bases clipped from V and 2 bases from J, the junction kept 0 bases outside the gene matches. The CDR3 is 15 residues long. Germline V gene sequence: CDR1 MNHEY, CDR2 SMNVEV (reference sequence). CDR3 residues: CASSLGQGGNQPQHF. In nucleotides, the CDR3 is TGTGCCAGCAGTTTAGGACAGGGGGGCAATCAGCCCCAGCATTTT.

This clonotype showed up many times. CDR3 sequence reads: CASTSGTRLANEQFF. CDR3 sequence (DNA): TGTGCCAGCACCTCCGGGACTAGGCTGGCCAATGAGCAGTTCTTC. J is TRBJ2-1 and V is TRBV27; 8 bases fit TRBD2. The germline V gene encodes CDR1 MNHEY and CDR2 SMNVEV (reference sequence). J lost 6 bases, V lost 7 bases, and 11 bases had no gene match. This CDR3 contains 15 residues.

This clonotype came up a few times. Here the CDR3 DNA reads TGTGCCAGCAGCGCGGTGACAGGGCCGGGCACTGAAGCTTTCTTT. It codes for CASSAVTGPGTEAFF. The V call is TRBV9, the J call TRBJ1-1; TRBD1 matches 7 bases. Germline CDR1 and CDR2: SGDLS and YYNGEE. The CDR3 sequence is 15 residues long. After removal of 3 bases from V and 4 bases from J, the junction contained 9 bases not matched to a gene.

Ten or more counts support this clonotype. This sequence joins TRBV7-9 and TRBJ2-7, with 11 bases aligning to TRBD1. J was trimmed by 4 bases and V by 5 bases; bases with no gene match: 4. The CDR3 consists of 14 residues. Per germline, CDR1 SEHNR and CDR2 FQNEAQ (reference sequence). The CDR3 DNA reads TGTGCCAGCAGCACGGACAGGGGGCTTTACGAGCAGTACTTC. This encodes CASSTDRGLYEQYF.